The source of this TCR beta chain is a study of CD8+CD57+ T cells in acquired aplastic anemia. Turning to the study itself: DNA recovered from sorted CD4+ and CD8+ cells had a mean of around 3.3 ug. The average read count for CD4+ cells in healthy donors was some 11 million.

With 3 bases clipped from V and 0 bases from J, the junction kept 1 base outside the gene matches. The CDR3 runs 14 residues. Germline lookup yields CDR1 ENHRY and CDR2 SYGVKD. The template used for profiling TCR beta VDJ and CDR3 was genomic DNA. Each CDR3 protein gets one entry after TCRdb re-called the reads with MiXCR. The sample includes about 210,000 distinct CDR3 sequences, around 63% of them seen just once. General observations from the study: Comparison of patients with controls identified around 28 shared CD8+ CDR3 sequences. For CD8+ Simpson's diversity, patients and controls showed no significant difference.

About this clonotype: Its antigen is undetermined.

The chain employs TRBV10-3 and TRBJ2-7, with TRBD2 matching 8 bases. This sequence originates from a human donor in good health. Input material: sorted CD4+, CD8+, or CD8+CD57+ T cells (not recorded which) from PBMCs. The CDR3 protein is CAISEGTSSYEQYF. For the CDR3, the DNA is TGTGCCATCAGTGAAGGGACTAGCTCCTACGAGCAGTACTTC.